The clone carrying this T cell receptor beta chain has ten or more counts. TCR beta cDNA was prepared out of roughly 490 ng total RNA by means of a constant-region primer. Three nested multiplex PCR rounds, a slightly modified ARM-PCR, produced the libraries for TCR beta. The first two PCR rounds, roughly 10 cycles each, used TRBV1-TRBV30 forward primers and a C-beta reverse primer. TCRdb re-derived calls from the multiplex PCR reads in MiXCR, one entry per CDR3 protein. Of about 320,000 distinct CDR3 sequences in the sample, 60% to 80% were seen once. These data belong to a study of tumor-infiltrating lymphocytes in primary liver carcinoma. The ends lost 3 bases at V and 5 bases at J; junction bases unmatched: 7. Germline lookup yields CDR1 MGHRA and CDR2 YSYEKL. The CDR3 has 16 amino acids. Alongside blood RNA obtained from unsorted whole blood, germline DNA was also extracted.

Sequenced sample: peripheral blood. This clonotype originated in a man aged 40-55 years with primary liver carcinoma and hepatitis B virus infection. The chain combines TRBV4-1 with TRBJ2-3; 11 bases map to TRBD1. As DNA, the CDR3 is TGCGCCAGCAGCCAGACGCCGGGACAGGGGGTAGATACGCAGTATTTT. It encodes CASSQTPGQGVDTQYF.